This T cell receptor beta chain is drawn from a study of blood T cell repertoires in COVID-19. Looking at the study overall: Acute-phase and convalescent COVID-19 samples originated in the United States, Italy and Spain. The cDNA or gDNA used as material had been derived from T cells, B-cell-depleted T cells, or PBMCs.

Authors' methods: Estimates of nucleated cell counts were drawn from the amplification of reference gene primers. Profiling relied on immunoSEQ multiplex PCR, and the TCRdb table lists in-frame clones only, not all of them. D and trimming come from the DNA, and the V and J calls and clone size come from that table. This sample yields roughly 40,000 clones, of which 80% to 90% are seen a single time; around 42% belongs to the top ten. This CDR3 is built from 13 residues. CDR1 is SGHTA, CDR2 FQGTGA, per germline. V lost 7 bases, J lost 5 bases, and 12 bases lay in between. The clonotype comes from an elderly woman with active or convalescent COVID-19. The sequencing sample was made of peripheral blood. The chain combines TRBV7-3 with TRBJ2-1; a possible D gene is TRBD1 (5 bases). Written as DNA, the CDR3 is TGTGCCAGCACGACTGGGGCAGACAATGAGCAGTTCTTC. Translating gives CASTTGADNEQFF.